This paragraph covers one T cell receptor (beta chain) sequence. Its antigen is unidentified. A junction end diverges from the germline sequence, so it may reflect a read error. The data derive from a study of CD8+CD57+ T cells in acquired aplastic anemia. Looking at the study overall: Quantities of DNA derived from sorted CD4+ and CD8+ cells averaged approximately 3.3 ug. Study-level results: In common between the patients and the controls were nearly 30 CD8+ CDR3 sequences.

The CDR3 has 14 amino acids. Germline lookup yields CDR1 SGHVT and CDR2 SQSDAQ. Genomic DNA constituted the template upon which TCR beta VDJ and CDR3 profiling was performed. TCRdb ran MiXCR on the reads and lists one entry per CDR3 protein. The sample has hundreds of thousands of distinct CDR3 sequences, 55% to 75% seen once; the top ten hold around 4%. This TCR was recovered from a human donor in good health, serving as a control. The source material was sorted CD4+, CD8+, or CD8+CD57+ T cells (not recorded which) from PBMCs. The V gene is TRBV7-4, the J gene TRBJ1-6; D gene unclear. CDR3 sequence: CASSFGRFNNPPLF. DNA of the CDR3: TGTGCCAGCAGCTTTGGGCGGTTCAATAATCCACCCCTCTTT. Based on the CDR3 plus reference TRBV7-4 and TRBJ1-6, the full variable domain is GAGVSQSPRYKVAKRGRDVALRCDSISGHVTLYWYRQTLGQGSEVLTYSQSDAQRDKSGRPSGRFSAERPERSVSTLKIQRTEQGDSAVYLCASSFGRFNNPPLFGNGTRLTVT.